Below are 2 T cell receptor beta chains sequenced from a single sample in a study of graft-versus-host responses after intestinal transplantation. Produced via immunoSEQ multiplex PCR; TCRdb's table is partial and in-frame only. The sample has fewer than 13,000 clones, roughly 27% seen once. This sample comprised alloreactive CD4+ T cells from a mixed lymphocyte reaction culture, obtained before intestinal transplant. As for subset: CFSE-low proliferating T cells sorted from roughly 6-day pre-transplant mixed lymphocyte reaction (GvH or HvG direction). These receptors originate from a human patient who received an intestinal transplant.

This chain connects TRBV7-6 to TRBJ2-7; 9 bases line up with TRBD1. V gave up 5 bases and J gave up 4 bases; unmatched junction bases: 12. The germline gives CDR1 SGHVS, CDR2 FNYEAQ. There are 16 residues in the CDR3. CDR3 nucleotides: TGTGCCAGCAGCCCCTCCCCGCAACAGGGGGCATACGAGCAGTACTTC. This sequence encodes CASSPSPQQGAYEQYF.

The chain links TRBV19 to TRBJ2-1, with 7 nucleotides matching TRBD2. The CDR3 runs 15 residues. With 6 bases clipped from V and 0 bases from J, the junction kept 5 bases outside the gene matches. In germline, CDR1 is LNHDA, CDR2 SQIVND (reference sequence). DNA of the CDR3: TGTGCCAGTAGGAACGGCGGGAGCTCCTACAATGAGCAGTTCTTC. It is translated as CASRNGGSSYNEQFF.